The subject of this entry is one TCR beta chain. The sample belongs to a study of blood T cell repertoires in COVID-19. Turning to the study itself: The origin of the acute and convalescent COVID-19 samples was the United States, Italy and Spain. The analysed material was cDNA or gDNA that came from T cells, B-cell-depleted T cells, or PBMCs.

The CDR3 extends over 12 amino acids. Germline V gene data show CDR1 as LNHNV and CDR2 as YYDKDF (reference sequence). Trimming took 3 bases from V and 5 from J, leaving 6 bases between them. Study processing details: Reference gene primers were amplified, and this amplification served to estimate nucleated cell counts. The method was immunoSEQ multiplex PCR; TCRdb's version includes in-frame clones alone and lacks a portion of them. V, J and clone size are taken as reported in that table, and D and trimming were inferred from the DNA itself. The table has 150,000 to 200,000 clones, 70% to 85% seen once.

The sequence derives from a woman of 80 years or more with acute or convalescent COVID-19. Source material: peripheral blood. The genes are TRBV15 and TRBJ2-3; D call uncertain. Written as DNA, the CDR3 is TGTGCCACCAGCAGGAACAGAGATACGCAGTATTTT. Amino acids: CATSRNRDTQYF.